The 6 T cell receptor beta chains in this list originate from one sample, sequenced in a study of blood T cells in healthy people across ages. Sample-barcoded 5' priming and a J-beta primer mix drove a second PCR of about 6 to 12 cycles. TCRdb recomputed calls from the 5' RACE reads with MiXCR, one row per CDR3 protein. This table holds roughly 800,000 distinct CDR3 sequences, roughly 60% found once. Sequenced material: blood. The receptors were sampled from a man aged 25-45 years in good health.

This clonotype was seen a single time. J is TRBJ1-2 and V is TRBV5-1, with D unclear. The ends were cut back, 0 bases at V and 3 bases at J, with 12 bases in the middle. Germline lookup yields CDR1 SGHRS and CDR2 YFSETQ. The CDR3 is made up of 15 amino acids. The CDR3 loop reads CASSLAARTDYGYTF. CDR3 nucleotide sequence: TGCGCCAGCAGCTTGGCGGCCAGAACGGACTATGGCTACACCTTC.

This chain connects TRBV19 to TRBJ1-2; 7 bases line up with TRBD1. Germline V gene data show CDR1 as LNHDA and CDR2 as SQIVND (reference sequence). The CDR3 is made up of 15 amino acids. V was pared by 6 bases and J by 4 bases, with 11 bases of the junction left unmatched. The CDR3 loop reads CASRDHRDSAYGYTF. In DNA, the CDR3 is TGTGCCAGTAGAGACCATCGGGACAGCGCCTATGGCTACACCTTC.

This clonotype has just a few counts. The genes are TRBV7-9 and TRBJ1-2; perhaps TRBD1 as D (6 bases). V gave up 0 bases and J gave up 6 bases, with 8 bases separating them. Per the germline V gene, CDR1 is SEHNR and CDR2 is FQNEAQ (reference sequence). The CDR3 is 13 amino acids. The chain's CDR3 is CASSLAGADGYTF. The CDR3 DNA reads TGTGCCAGCAGCTTAGCGGGGGCGGATGGCTACACCTTC. The full variable domain, completed using reference TRBV7-9 and TRBJ1-2, is DTGVSQNPRHKITKRGQNVTFRCDPISEHNRLYWYRQTLGQGPEFLTYFQNEAQLEKSRLLSDRFSAERPKGSFSTLEIQRTEQGDSAMYLCASSLAGADGYTFGSGTRLTVV.

V usage is TRBV30 and J usage is TRBJ2-7, with a weak D call TRBD1 (5 bases). The CDR3 is 13 amino acids. Germline V CDR1 and CDR2: GTSNPN, SVGIG (reference sequence). The V and J ends lost 0 bases and 4 bases respectively, with 10 bases between them. For the CDR3, the DNA is TGTGCCTGGAGTGTACAGGCAGAATACGAGCAGTACTTC. Translating it yields CAWSVQAEYEQYF.

V and J are TRBV4-3 and TRBJ2-3, with D possibly being TRBD1 (5 bases). Germline loops: CDR1 LGHNA, CDR2 YSLEER. The CDR3 covers 16 residues. Trimming left V 1 base short and J 1 base short, with 12 bases between. CDR3 loop: CASSQAQGFGTDTQYF. The CDR3 nucleotides are TGCGCCAGCAGCCAAGCGCAGGGATTTGGCACAGATACGCAGTATTTT.

V is TRBV6-5 and J is TRBJ2-1; 8 bases align to TRBD1. Germline-derived CDR1 and CDR2 are MNHEY and SVGAGI. The CDR3 loop spans 12 amino acids. This CDR3 reads CATGTGWDEQFF. The DNA of the CDR3 is TGTGCAACCGGGACAGGTTGGGATGAGCAGTTCTTC.